This TCR beta chain came from a study of blood T cell repertoires in COVID-19. This CDR3 has 15 residues. V lost 1 base, J lost 6 bases, and 13 bases lay in between. The germline gives CDR1 SGHTA, CDR2 FQGTGA. Original processing notes: Reference gene primers were amplified, and this amplification served to estimate nucleated cell counts. This table comes from immunoSEQ multiplex PCR, and its TCRdb copy is limited to in-frame clones, with some not included. Clone size and the V and J calls come from that table; the DNA yielded D and trimming. Of about 140,000 clones in the sample, around three quarters are singletons; the top ten hold roughly 8.6%.

The TCR comes from a man aged 50 or older with active or convalescent COVID-19. The specimen was peripheral blood. The rearrangement uses TRBV7-3 and TRBJ2-1; D possibly corresponds to TRBD2 (5 bases). CDR3 sequence (DNA): TGTGCCAGCAGCTTAAGTCTAGCCGCCCGCAATGAGCAGTTCTTC. It encodes CASSLSLAARNEQFF.